This entry describes one TCR beta chain. Its antigen remains unidentified. The source of the sample is a study of radiation and T cells in renal cell carcinoma. Whole-study context: Nephrectomy followed 15 Gy stereotactic body radiation by 4 weeks.

Time point in this sample: blood 2 weeks post-SBRT. Sample treatment: 15 Gy SBRT to primary tumor, nephrectomy 4 weeks later. Study conclusions and caveats: Without pretreatment biopsies, baseline tumor clonotype presence was undetermined.

The CDR3 length is 13 residues. Germline assignment: CDR1 SGHDN and CDR2 FVKESK. V was pared by 2 bases and J by 4 bases, with 7 bases between. Generated by immunoSEQ multiplex PCR, the TCRdb table keeps only in-frame clones and is missing some. The profile shows roughly 78,000 clones, 82% of them singletons. The chain combines TRBV14 with TRBJ2-3; the D is unclear. This sample comprised blood, obtained from a patient whose treatment included radiotherapy and nephrectomy. The sequence derives from a man aged 55 to 69 with renal cell carcinoma. The CDR3 bases are TGTGCCAGCAGCCAACCGGCCCCAGATACGCAGTATTTT. Translation gives CASSQPAPDTQYF.